The 23 T cell receptor beta chains below come from one sample, sequenced in a study of blood T cell repertoires in COVID-19. The assay was immunoSEQ multiplex PCR, and TCRdb's table has in-frame clones only and misses some. The sample comprises about 170,000 clones, 80% to 85% of which are singletons, and about 2.7% rests with the top ten. The sequenced material came from peripheral blood. The receptors shown here come from a human donor with acute or convalescent COVID-19. The donor label of this sample is uncertain.

Concerning this clone: One end of the junction is discordant with germline, which a read error may explain. The chain carries TRBV27 and TRBJ2-4; 8 bases are a match to TRBD1. The CDR3 is made up of 16 amino acids. In germline, CDR1 is MNHEY, CDR2 SMNVEV (reference sequence). The CDR3 spells CATSFPDRAAKNIQYF. As DNA, the CDR3 is TGTGCCACCAGTTTCCCGGACAGGGCGGCCAAAAACATTCAGTACTTC.

The gene calls are TRBV30 and TRBJ2-7; 9 bases map to TRBD1. V gave up 8 bases and J gave up 7 bases; unmatched junction bases: 12. This CDR3 contains 13 residues. CDR1 is GTSNPN, CDR2 SVGIG, per germline (reference sequence). In DNA, the CDR3 is TGTGCCGTGTACCGGGACAGGGACACTGAGCAGTACTTC. This encodes CAVYRDRDTEQYF.

This rearrangement joins TRBV6-1 to TRBJ1-4, with unresolved D. This CDR3 is built from 15 residues. The ends were cut back, 1 base at V and 0 bases at J, with 6 bases in the middle. Germline V gene data show CDR1 as MNHNS and CDR2 as SASEGT. This CDR3 is CASSEGAATNEKLFF. In nucleotides, the CDR3 is TGTGCCAGCAGTGAAGGAGCCGCAACTAATGAAAAACTGTTTTTT.

This clone came up once. CDR3: CASSIRAGGRDTQYF. CDR3 sequence (DNA): TGTGCCAGTAGTATCCGGGCAGGGGGCAGAGATACGCAGTATTTT. The chain is built from TRBV19 and TRBJ2-3; TRBD1 agrees at 8 bases. The CDR3 totals 15 residues. In germline, CDR1 is LNHDA, CDR2 SQIVND (reference sequence). The junction had 7 bases not matched to a gene; V was cut back by 3 bases and J by 5 bases.

This chain joins TRBV10-3 and TRBJ2-7; 7 bases align to TRBD1. Trimming cost V 3 bases and J 2 bases; bases outside gene matches: 1. Germline CDR1 and CDR2: ENHRY and SYGVKD. The CDR3 covers 13 residues. CDR3 loop: CAISDQGAYEQYF. The CDR3 coding sequence is TGTGCCATCAGTGATCAGGGGGCCTACGAGCAGTACTTC.

The chain employs TRBV7-2 and TRBJ1-2; 8 positions match TRBD1. The CDR3 totals 15 residues. The trim removed 1 base at V and 5 bases at J, leaving 6 bases unmatched. In germline, CDR1 is SGHTA, CDR2 FQGNSA. The chain's CDR3 is CASSLGPGGRYGYTF. The CDR3 nucleotides read TGTGCCAGCAGCTTAGGCCCAGGGGGCAGGTATGGCTACACCTTC.

The chain has TRBV5-1 and TRBJ2-1, with a weak D call TRBD1 (6 bases). In germline, CDR1 is SGHRS, CDR2 YFSETQ. Trimming removed 4 bases from V and 0 bases from J, with 11 bases in between. The CDR3 length is 15 residues. CDR3 protein: CASSEDSSSYNEQFF. DNA of the CDR3: TGCGCCAGCAGCGAGGACAGCAGCTCCTACAATGAGCAGTTCTTC.

The V and J genes are TRBV5-1 and TRBJ2-3; no clear D gene. The CDR3 contains 11 residues. Per germline, CDR1 SGHRS and CDR2 YFSETQ. With 4 bases removed from V and 5 bases from J, the gap between germline ends came to 5 bases. CDR3 in amino acids: CASSEKDTQYF. CDR3 coding DNA: TGCGCCAGCAGCGAGAAAGATACGCAGTATTTT.

The rearrangement joins TRBV28 to TRBJ1-4; 8 bases map to TRBD1. Germline V gene data show CDR1 as MDHEN and CDR2 as SYDVKM. CDR3 length: 15 residues. Trimming cost V 4 bases and J 8 bases; bases outside gene matches: 9. Here the CDR3 DNA reads TGTGCCAGCAGTTCCCCCTCGGACAGGGACGAAAAACTGTTTTTT. It is translated as CASSSPSDRDEKLFF. The whole variable domain, remainder taken from reference TRBV28 and TRBJ1-4, is DVKVTQSSRYLVKRTGEKVFLECVQDMDHENMFWYRQDPGLGLRLIYFSYDVKMKEKGDIPEGYSVSREKKERFSLILESASTNQTSMYLCASSSPSDRDEKLFFGSGTQLSVL.

V usage is TRBV7-3 and J usage is TRBJ2-1; the D gene is possibly TRBD1 (5 bases). This CDR3 has 14 residues. V dropped 3 bases and J dropped 9 bases, with 15 bases sitting between them. Germline V gene data show CDR1 as SGHTA and CDR2 as FQGTGA. The CDR3 region has the DNA TGTGCCAGCAGCTTCGACAGATTCCCGGGTGAGCAGTTCTTC. This encodes CASSFDRFPGEQFF.

The sample holds a few counts of this clone. CDR3 in amino acids: CASSPRTSHTYEQYF. The CDR3 nucleotides read TGTGCCAGCAGCCCCCGGACTAGCCACACCTACGAGCAGTACTTC. The gene calls are TRBV14 and TRBJ2-7; 8 nucleotides agree with TRBD2. The CDR3 has 15 amino acids. The V segment lost 4 bases and the J segment 2 bases; nucleotides outside the gene matches: 7. Germline loops: CDR1 SGHDN, CDR2 FVKESK.

The chain recombines TRBV11-1 with TRBJ2-1, with TRBD2 matching 7 bases. The CDR3 totals 13 residues. Trimming cost V 1 base and J 9 bases; bases outside gene matches: 3. Germline CDR1 reads SGHAT; CDR2 reads FQDESV (reference sequence). The CDR3, as DNA: TGTGCCAGCAGCTTAGGATCGGGGGGTGAGCAGTTCTTC. It translates to CASSLGSGGEQFF.

The chain combines TRBV18 with TRBJ1-2; D is undetermined. This CDR3 contains 15 residues. Trimming took off 3 bases at V and 4 bases at J, with 15 bases between the two ends. Germline values: CDR1 KGHSH, CDR2 LQKENI. The CDR3 coding sequence is TGTGCCAGCTCACCCCTGGAGGGCGCGGGCTATGGCTACACCTTC. This encodes CASSPLEGAGYGYTF.

The chain has TRBV4-1 and TRBJ2-7; 8 bases fit TRBD1. CDR1 and CDR2 (germline): MGHRA, YSYEKL. The CDR3 has 17 residues. The trim removed 1 base at V and 0 bases at J, leaving 8 bases unmatched. The CDR3 reads CASSQAGQGVSSYEQYF. CDR3 in DNA: TGCGCCAGCAGCCAAGCTGGACAGGGAGTGAGCTCCTACGAGCAGTACTTC.

The gene calls are TRBV19 and TRBJ1-2; 7 bases line up with TRBD1. The V gene end was trimmed by 5 bases and the J gene end by 7 bases; junction bases not matched to a gene: 7. Germline-derived CDR1 and CDR2 are LNHDA and SQIVND (reference sequence). This CDR3 is built from 13 residues. CDR3 residues: CASSGTDLGGYTF. For the CDR3, the DNA is TGTGCCAGTAGTGGGACAGACCTTGGTGGCTACACCTTC.

The chain employs TRBV5-1 and TRBJ2-3, with a weak D call TRBD2 (6 bases). This CDR3 region has 15 residues. Per germline, CDR1 SGHRS and CDR2 YFSETQ. Trimming cost V 5 bases and J 3 bases, with 16 bases left between them. CDR3 DNA sequence: TGCGCCAGCAGTTCGCGGCGGGATGGTACAGATACGCAGTATTTT. As protein: CASSSRRDGTDTQYF.

The chain joins TRBV6-5 to TRBJ1-1, with TRBD1 matching over 9 bases. The CDR3 is 14 residues long. The trim removed 5 bases at V and 5 bases at J, leaving 6 bases unmatched. Germline values: CDR1 MNHEY, CDR2 SVGAGI. The CDR3 region is CASSRGQGGTEAFF. The CDR3 coding sequence is TGTGCCAGCAGTAGGGGACAGGGAGGGACTGAAGCTTTCTTT.

The chain has TRBV10-1 and TRBJ2-5; tentative D call: TRBD2 (6 bases). This CDR3 comprises 13 residues. V gave up 6 bases and J gave up 4 bases, with 12 bases separating them. Germline V CDR1 and CDR2: WNHNN, SYGVQD (reference sequence). CDR3 bases: TGCGCCAGCAGCCAGGGACTCCGAGAGACCCAGTACTTC. Encoded protein: CASSQGLRETQYF.

The gene calls are TRBV21-1 and TRBJ2-7; the table names TRBD2, a call not compared with the DNA. TRBV21-1 represents a pseudogene. This CDR3 has 15 residues. The CDR3 here is CASSKGGAGSYEQYF. The CDR3 coding sequence is TGTGCCAGCAGCAAGGGCGGGGCGGGATCCTACGAGCAGTACTTC.

The rearrangement joins TRBV10-3 to TRBJ1-1; 9 nucleotides align to TRBD1. V lost 6 bases, J lost 5 bases, and 1 base stayed unmatched. CDR1 and CDR2 (germline): ENHRY, SYGVKD. The CDR3 is 12 amino acids. DNA for the CDR3: TGTGCCATCAGGACAGGGGGGACTGAAGCTTTCTTT. Residues: CAIRTGGTEAFF.

This clone has more than one count but fewer than ten. V and J are TRBV10-3 and TRBJ1-2; TRBD1 matches at 10 bases. Losses at the gene ends were 4 bases for V and 3 bases for J; bases not matched to a gene: 11. The CDR3 spans 17 residues. Germline-derived CDR1 and CDR2 are ENHRY and SYGVKD. The CDR3 sequence is CAISGGGQTGGDYGYTF. CDR3 bases: TGTGCCATCAGTGGAGGTGGTCAGACAGGGGGCGACTATGGCTACACCTTC.

V is TRBV11-3 and J is TRBJ2-1; weak D call: TRBD1 (5 bases). The CDR3 totals 15 residues. CDR1 and CDR2 from the germline V gene are SGHNT and YENEEA. V was cut by 4 bases and J by 8 bases, with 18 bases left in between. The CDR3 DNA follows: TGTGCCAGCAGCTCGTCAGGGCTCTTACAGGATGAGCAGTTCTTC. Translating gives CASSSSGLLQDEQFF.

This clone was found once. The CDR3 reads CASGRGPHEQYF. As DNA, the CDR3 is TGTGCCAGCGGCAGGGGGCCCCACGAGCAGTACTTC. The rearrangement uses TRBV6-5 and TRBJ2-7, with 8 bases aligning to TRBD1. Unmatched junction bases numbered 5, after V lost 8 bases and J lost 5 bases. Per the germline V gene, CDR1 is MNHEY and CDR2 is SVGAGI. The CDR3 runs 12 residues.